This T cell receptor (beta chain) comes out of a study of Ad26.COV2.S vaccination and SARS-CoV-2 variants (dated by TCRdb to the early 2020s). In the study overall: Donors in the vaccine arm were drawn from COV1001, a multicentre, randomized, double-blind, placebo-controlled phase I-IIa trial testing Ad26.COV2.S in healthy adults. Ad26.COV2.S was given intramuscularly at 5x10^10 or 1x10^11 viral particles, as a single shot or as two shots 56 days apart. TCRbeta repertoire sequencing served as the tool for gauging how specific and how broad the SARS-CoV-2-reactive T cell receptors were following Ad26.COV2.S vaccination. The TCR-sequenced set comprised roughly 30 samples: approximately 20 Ad26.COV2.S vaccine recipients, 5 placebo recipients and 8 SARS-CoV-2 convalescent individuals. Participants in the trial were split at random into five groups of five each, receiving low-dose or high-dose Ad26.COV2.S once or twice, or else placebo on both occasions. Investigators remained blinded to trial group allocation during experiments and outcome assessment. Study-wide conclusions, independent of this receptor: After vaccination, spike-specific CD8+ and CD4+ T cell responses were reported to show substantial breadth. Vaccine and placebo recipients had comparable non-spike TCR breadth, which fits with the vaccine containing only spike. Higher spike-specific TCR breadth was observed in Ad26.COV2.S recipients than in placebo recipients (P = 0.0014). The authors noted that total T cell responses may have been underestimated by the TCR breadth and depth analyses. The study was not powered to compare responses between vaccine doses or regimens.

The immunoSEQ Assay was used to sequence TCRbeta CDR3 regions. After extraction, genomic DNA underwent amplification by bias-controlled multiplex PCR, followed by high-throughput sequencing. The paper's data handling went like this. To quantify the absolute abundance of every unique TCRbeta CDR3 region, sequences were collapsed and filtered. T cell fraction was estimated by normalization of TCRbeta template counts to usable DNA, with usable DNA being measured through amplification of reference genes present in all nucleated cells. Repertoire TCRs were annotated as SARS-CoV-2-specific by exact matching of V gene, CDR3 amino acid sequence and J gene to a known reactive TCR set. MIRA supplied the reference SARS-CoV-2 TCR set, which was filtered for enrichment in COVID-19-positive ImmuneCODE repertoires so that public or cross-reactive TCRs were removed. Drawing on the MIRA antigens, annotated TCRs were analysed further at the level of specific ORF or position within ORF. Depth was the summed frequency of annotated unique rearrangements, while breadth was defined as annotated unique rearrangements over total unique productive rearrangements. Group comparisons of TCR breadth used two-sided Wilcoxon rank-sum tests. What TCRdb holds here is the immuneACCESS table cut down to in-frame rearrangements. Part of the clones is not present; checked against another copy, under half of the missing clones reflect an unresolved V gene, and the others are unexplained. From that table come the V and J calls and clone size; the DNA was used to work out D and trimming. Recorded for this sample are around 320,000 clones; around 83% of them occurred a single time. 1.5% to 2.5% of the sample is in the top ten clones.

The treatment or condition label corresponds to: roughly 19 received Ad26.COV2.S at low or high dose, single or two shots; about five received placebo; per-sample allocation not given. For vaccine and placebo recipients, the sequenced repertoires came from samples collected on day 63 after the first injection. In Cohort 1b, roughly 26 adults aged 18-55 years were enrolled at a single site in Boston, USA, between 29 July and 7 August 2020. Ad26.COV2.S was a replication-incompetent adenovirus type 26 vector that expressed a prefusion-stabilized SARS-CoV-2 spike protein derived from the original Wuhan strain. In regard to this clone: The target of this receptor is not known. No much larger clone exists at a distance of one base, and base qualities are not known.

This material consisted of peripheral blood, taken in a trial of Ad26.COV2.S vaccine versus placebo. This clonotype was obtained from a person aged 18 to 65 who received the Ad26.COV2.S COVID-19 vaccine or a placebo.

The CDR3 here reads CASSPWENTEAFF. The DNA reads as follows: TGTGCCAGCAGCCCGTGGGAGAACACTGAAGCTTTCTTT. The chain links TRBV6-5 with TRBJ1-1, with the D gene not clear enough to name. Per the germline V gene, MNHEY is the CDR1 and SVGAGI is the CDR2. From the cysteine through the phenylalanine, the CDR3 covers 13 amino acids. The DNA shown is the 39-base CDR3, in frame from base 1. Cut back by 6 bases and 1 base, the V and J ends lie 9 bases apart.